The 27 T cell receptor beta chains presented below share a single source sample, sequenced in a study of T-cell reconstitution after alpha-beta-depleted transplantation in children. Unique molecular identifiers were incorporated during preparation of the TCRbeta library. TCRdb reprocessed the PCR reads via MiXCR and lists one record per CDR3 protein. The sample consists of fewer than 550,000 distinct CDR3 sequences, approximately 10% of them appearing once. The source material was PBMCs, mostly from graft donor cells, sampled 180 days after TCRalphabeta/CD19-depleted stem cell transplant. The receptors were gathered from a female patient under 10 years old who had a stem cell transplant for aplastic anemia, so the T cells may come from the graft donor.

This clonotype has more than one count but fewer than ten. V is TRBV27 and J is TRBJ1-1; TRBD1 might be the D (6 bases). The germline CDR1 and CDR2 sequences are MNHEY and SMNVEV (reference sequence). Trimming removed 7 bases at V and 3 bases at J, with 15 bases between. CDR3 size: 14 residues. CDR3 bases: TGTGCCAGCATCAGGGGACTGGGGGACACTGAAGCTTTCTTT. Its translation: CASIRGLGDTEAFF.

This clonotype occurred many times. The rearrangement uses TRBV28 and TRBJ1-2; D might be TRBD1 (5 bases). Germline V lookup: CDR1 MDHEN, CDR2 SYDVKM. V was clipped by 2 bases and J by 4 bases, with 29 bases between them. This CDR3 is 20 amino acids long. The CDR3 DNA sequence: TGTGCCAGCAGTTTAGCGGCAGCGCGGGGGGGACCTATTAATGTCTATGGCTACACCTTC. This encodes CASSLAAARGGPINVYGYTF.

The rearrangement links TRBV19 to TRBJ2-1; 12 bases are a match to TRBD2. Germline CDR1 is LNHDA and CDR2 is SQIVND (reference sequence). The CDR3 extends over 18 amino acids. V lost 7 bases, J lost 7 bases, and 17 bases stayed unmatched. The CDR3 is CASIRTSGTPPRWNEQFF. CDR3 sequence (DNA): TGTGCCAGTATTAGGACTAGCGGGACCCCGCCCCGTTGGAATGAGCAGTTCTTC.

CDR3 sequence: CSARNLGGVITEAFF. In DNA, the CDR3 is TGCAGTGCTAGGAACTTAGGGGGTGTAATCACTGAAGCTTTCTTT. This chain links TRBV20-1 with TRBJ1-1; perhaps TRBD1 as D (6 bases). The CDR3 has 15 amino acids. Trimming removed 3 bases from V and 4 bases from J, with 18 bases in between. Germline CDR1 DFQATT, CDR2 SNEGSKA (reference sequence).

This clonotype was seen a handful of times. The rearrangement links TRBV4-2 to TRBJ2-7; no firm D call. V was clipped by 4 bases and J by 5 bases, with 9 bases between them. Germline-derived CDR1 and CDR2 are LGHNA and YNFKEQ. CDR3 length equals 12 residues. CDR3 nucleotide sequence: TGTGCCAGCAGCCGGTATCCGAACGAGCAGTACTTC. Translating it yields CASSRYPNEQYF.

The chain combines TRBV7-9 with TRBJ1-6, with 7 bases lining up with TRBD1. From germline, CDR1 is SEHNR and CDR2 FQNEAQ (reference sequence). The V gene end was trimmed by 5 bases and the J gene end by 3 bases; junction bases not matched to a gene: 4. This CDR3 region has 15 residues. CDR3 sequence: CASSPGQDYNSPLHF. The CDR3, as DNA: TGTGCCAGCAGCCCCGGACAGGACTATAATTCACCCCTCCACTTT.

There are many counts of this clonotype. V usage is TRBV28 and J usage is TRBJ1-2; D gene unclear. The germline V gene has CDR1 MDHEN and CDR2 SYDVKM. V lost 7 bases and J lost 4, with 16 bases in between. The CDR3 totals 14 residues. The chain's CDR3 is CASTDVPNLYGYTF. The CDR3 DNA sequence: TGTGCCAGCACAGACGTGCCTAACCTCTATGGCTACACCTTC.

This chain joins TRBV29-1 and TRBJ1-2, with D uncertain. V lost 4 bases to trimming and J lost 8 bases, with 17 bases between them. The germline V gene has CDR1 SQVTM and CDR2 ANQGSEA. There are 13 residues in the CDR3. In DNA, the CDR3 is TGCAGCGTTGGCCCCCAAAAAAGGGCCGGCTACACCTTC. This encodes CSVGPQKRAGYTF.

This chain uses TRBV11-3 with TRBJ2-5, with 12 bases identical to TRBD2. V trimming: 5 bases; J trimming: 5 bases; junction bases outside the gene matches: 24. The CDR3 spans 21 residues. CDR1 is SGHNT, CDR2 YENEEA, per germline. CDR3 residues: CASSHRRAWLAGGHLGETQYF. In DNA form, the CDR3 reads TGTGCCAGCAGCCACCGAAGGGCCTGGCTAGCGGGAGGGCATCTAGGGGAGACCCAGTACTTC.

Of note for this clonotype: This sequence may be a read error, since a much larger clone differs from it by one base. The genes are TRBV29-1 and TRBJ2-7, with D unclear. Germline V lookup: CDR1 SQVTM, CDR2 ANQGSEA. Between the trimmed V and J ends, which lost 1 base and 2 bases, there was a span of 6 bases. The CDR3 has 12 residues. In nucleotides, the CDR3 is TGCAGCGTTGAAGGGCCCCCCTACGAGCAGTACTTC. This translates into CSVEGPPYEQYF.

The chain uses TRBV20-1 and TRBJ2-3; 7 bases map to TRBD2. Germline values: CDR1 DFQATT, CDR2 SNEGSKA (reference sequence). J lost 8 bases, V lost 0 bases, and 11 bases had no gene match. The CDR3 is 15 residues long. The CDR3 region has the DNA TGCAGTGCTAGAGATCCCCAGCGGGAACGAGGTACGCAGTATTTT. Translating it yields CSARDPQRERGTQYF.

Only a few counts were recorded for this clonotype. The chain recombines TRBV20-1 with TRBJ2-6; D is unresolved. Trimming took 0 bases from V and 0 from J, leaving 9 bases between them. Per germline, CDR1 DFQATT and CDR2 SNEGSKA (reference sequence). The CDR3 has 16 residues. The CDR3 DNA reads as TGCAGTGCTAGAGATCTGAACATCTCTGGGGCCAACGTCCTGACTTTC. It encodes CSARDLNISGANVLTF.

This clonotype was found many times. The J gene is TRBJ2-1, the V gene TRBV5-1, with D possibly being TRBD1 (6 bases). CDR1 and CDR2 (germline): SGHRS, YFSETQ. The CDR3 is 18 residues long. Between the trimmed V and J ends, which lost 0 bases and 1 base, there was a span of 17 bases. The CDR3 reads CASSLAGRGRLSYNEQFF. The CDR3 coding sequence is TGCGCCAGCAGCTTGGCCGGCAGGGGTAGGCTATCCTACAATGAGCAGTTCTTC.

The rearrangement joins TRBV6-5 to TRBJ1-5; 9 bases agree with TRBD1. In germline, CDR1 is MNHEY, CDR2 SVGAGI. This CDR3 is 15 amino acids long. With V trimmed by 2 bases and J by 5 bases, 4 bases remained unmatched. As DNA, the CDR3 is TGTGCCAGCAGTTACGGGACAGGGTATGATCAGCCCCAGCATTTT. This sequence encodes CASSYGTGYDQPQHF.

V usage is TRBV10-2 and J usage is TRBJ2-1, with 8 bases aligning to TRBD2. Trimming at V came to 3 bases and at J to 2 bases, leaving 6 bases not matched to a gene. The germline gives CDR1 WSHSY, CDR2 SAAADI. The CDR3 contains 16 residues. CDR3 region: CASSDKAGVAYNEQFF. The CDR3 DNA sequence: TGCGCCAGCAGTGACAAAGCGGGAGTAGCCTACAATGAGCAGTTCTTC.

The V gene is TRBV4-3, the J gene TRBJ1-3; D is unclear. V lost 0 bases to trimming and J lost 1 base, with 13 bases between them. This CDR3 has 17 residues. Germline V gene lookup returns CDR1 LGHNA and CDR2 YSLEER. The DNA for the CDR3 is TGCGCCAGCAGCCAAGATGATCACACAGATTCTGGAAACACCATATATTTT. Translated: CASSQDDHTDSGNTIYF.

This chain joins TRBV12-3 or TRBV12-4 and TRBJ2-7; tentatively, D is TRBD2 (6 bases). The V end was cut by 8 bases, the J end by 0 bases, with 14 bases between. The CDR3 length is 14 residues. CDR3 amino acids: CASLKGRHSYEQYF. As DNA, the CDR3 is TGTGCCAGCCTTAAGGGGAGGCACTCCTACGAGCAGTACTTC.

A few counts support this clonotype. This chain connects TRBV20-1 to TRBJ2-1, with 7 nucleotides matching TRBD2. The CDR3 is made up of 15 amino acids. With 1 base clipped from V and 4 bases from J, the junction kept 7 bases outside the gene matches. Per germline, CDR1 DFQATT and CDR2 SNEGSKA (reference sequence). The CDR3 DNA reads as TGCAGTGCTAGAGCGAAGCGGGACTTTTACAATGAGCAGTTCTTC. It specifies CSARAKRDFYNEQFF.

This chain joins TRBV12-3 or TRBV12-4 and TRBJ2-7; D gene unclear. The CDR3 runs 14 residues. With 7 bases removed from V and 4 bases from J, the gap between germline ends came to 17 bases. The CDR3 sequence: CASNTLGVGYEQYV. For the CDR3, the DNA is TGTGCCAGCAATACATTGGGCGTGGGGTACGAGCAGTACGTC.

This clonotype was seen a few times. V gene TRBV11-2 combines with J gene TRBJ2-7, with 9 bases that match TRBD2. There are 15 residues in the CDR3. Germline-derived CDR1 and CDR2 are SGHAT and FQNNGV. The V gene end was trimmed by 1 base and the J gene end by 1 base; junction bases not matched to a gene: 2. The chain's CDR3 is CASSLVAGGSYEQYV. The CDR3 region has the DNA TGTGCCAGCAGCTTAGTGGCGGGAGGGTCCTACGAGCAGTACGTC.

This clonotype has more than one count but fewer than ten. V is TRBV7-9 and J is TRBJ1-2, with TRBD1 as a possible D gene (6 bases). V was pared by 1 base and J by 2 bases, with 11 bases between. This CDR3 comprises 15 residues. Germline CDR1 reads SEHNR; CDR2 reads FQNEAQ (reference sequence). The CDR3: CASSLGEDRNYGYTF. The CDR3 nucleotides read TGTGCCAGCAGCTTAGGGGAGGACAGAAACTATGGCTACACCTTC.

This clonotype was found many times. The chain recombines TRBV12-3 or TRBV12-4 with TRBJ2-2; the D gene is possibly TRBD2 (7 bases). Trimming pared 5 bases from V and 12 bases from J, leaving 16 bases between. This CDR3 has 13 residues. CDR3 nucleotides: TGTGCCAGCAGTCCTCGTATGCGGGGGCAGCTGTTTTTT. It is translated as CASSPRMRGQLFF.

This chain links TRBV20-1 with TRBJ2-7; 11 nucleotides match TRBD2. The CDR3 consists of 12 residues. Germline V gives CDR1 DFQATT, CDR2 SNEGSKA (reference sequence). This CDR3 reads CRSSGGNDEQYF. As DNA, the CDR3 is TGCAGGTCTAGCGGGGGGAACGACGAGCAGTACTTC.

The genes are TRBV4-1 and TRBJ2-3; TRBD2 aligns across 7 bases. This CDR3 contains 18 residues. The germline V gene encodes CDR1 MGHRA and CDR2 YSYEKL. Unmatched junction bases numbered 14, after V lost 1 base and J lost 4 bases. The DNA for the CDR3 is TGCGCCAGCAGCCAAGTTATCGTAGGCGGGAGAAACCCAGATACGCAGTATTTT. Translating gives CASSQVIVGGRNPDTQYF.

This clonotype has a handful of counts. This sequence joins TRBV9 and TRBJ2-7, with D unresolved. The CDR3 covers 16 residues. V lost 1 base to trimming and J lost 2 bases, with 16 bases between them. The germline V gene has CDR1 SGDLS and CDR2 YYNGEE. The CDR3 DNA sequence: TGTGCCAGCAGCGTAAGAGCTACCGGCCATACCTACGAGCAGTACTTC. This encodes CASSVRATGHTYEQYF.

This clonotype was observed many times. The rearrangement uses TRBV29-1 and TRBJ1-3, with D uncertain. CDR1 is SQVTM and CDR2 is ANQGSEA in the germline V gene. The CDR3 has 13 residues. The ends were cut back, 2 bases at V and 0 bases at J, with 5 bases in the middle. In DNA, the CDR3 is TGCAGCGTTGAACGGGGCTCTGGAAACACCATATATTTT. This gives the protein CSVERGSGNTIYF.

Many counts were recorded for this clonotype. The J gene is TRBJ2-5, the V gene TRBV12-3 or TRBV12-4; no reliable D call. The germline V and J ends were trimmed by 7 bases and 1 base, with 10 bases remaining between them. The CDR3 has 13 amino acids. CDR3 protein: CASTRTVQETQYF. For the CDR3, the DNA is TGTGCCAGCACCCGCACGGTCCAAGAGACCCAGTACTTC.